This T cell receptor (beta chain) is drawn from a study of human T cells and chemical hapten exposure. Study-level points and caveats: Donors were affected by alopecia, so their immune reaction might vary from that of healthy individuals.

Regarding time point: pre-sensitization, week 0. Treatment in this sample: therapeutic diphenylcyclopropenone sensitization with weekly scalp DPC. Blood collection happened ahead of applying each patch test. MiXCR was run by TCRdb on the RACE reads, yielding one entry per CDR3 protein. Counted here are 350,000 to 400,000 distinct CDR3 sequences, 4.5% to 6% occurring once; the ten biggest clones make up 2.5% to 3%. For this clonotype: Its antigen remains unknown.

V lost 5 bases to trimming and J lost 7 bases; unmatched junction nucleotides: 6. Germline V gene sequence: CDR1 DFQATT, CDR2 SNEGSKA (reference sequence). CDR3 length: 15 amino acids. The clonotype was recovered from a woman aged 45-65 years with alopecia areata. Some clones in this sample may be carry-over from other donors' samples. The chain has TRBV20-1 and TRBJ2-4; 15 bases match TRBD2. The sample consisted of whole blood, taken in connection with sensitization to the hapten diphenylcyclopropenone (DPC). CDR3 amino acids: CSAGGGLAGGNIQYF. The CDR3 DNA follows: TGCAGTGCTGGCGGGGGACTAGCGGGAGGTAACATTCAGTACTTC.